These 7 T cell receptor beta chains were all obtained from the same sample, sequenced in a study of OX40 agonist ivuxolimab in advanced cancers. Some clones are missing from TCRdb's copy, which holds only in-frame ones; the method was immunoSEQ multiplex PCR. This sample has about 70,000 clones, with roughly three quarters found just once. The sample consisted of CD4+ or CD8+ T cells sorted from blood, taken in a trial of the OX40 agonist ivuxolimab. These receptor sequences come from an adult with an advanced solid tumor such as melanoma, head and neck, liver or kidney cancer.

V is TRBV23-1 and J is TRBJ2-1; D gene uncertain. TRBV23-1 is annotated as an ORF whose role is uncertain. The CDR3 is 20 amino acids. The ends were cut back, 6 bases at V and 0 bases at J, with 27 bases in the middle. The DNA of the CDR3 is TGCGCCAGCAGCCCCGCCCCTGTTCCGGGTTTCCCGAGCTCCTACAATGAGCAGTTCTTC. Its translation: CASSPAPVPGFPSSYNEQFF.

V and J are TRBV5-1 and TRBJ1-6; possible D gene TRBD1, 5 bases. The CDR3 has 14 amino acids. The germline V gene has CDR1 SGHRS and CDR2 YFSETQ. Trimming stripped 4 bases from V and 6 bases from J, with 11 bases between. The CDR3: CASSLDSANSPLHF. Written as DNA, the CDR3 is TGCGCCAGCAGCCTAGACAGCGCTAATTCACCCCTCCACTTT.

Only a few counts were recorded for this clone. The chain is built from TRBV28 and TRBJ1-1, with D tentatively TRBD1 (5 bases). V was pared by 3 bases and J by 10 bases, with 12 bases between. CDR1 MDHEN and CDR2 SYDVKM come from the germline V gene. The CDR3 is 12 residues long. The CDR3: CASSFGRGAAFF. The CDR3 DNA reads as TGTGCCAGCAGTTTCGGGAGGGGAGCAGCTTTCTTT.

The rearrangement links TRBV5-1 to TRBJ2-6; no clear D gene. V shed 0 bases and J shed 4 bases, with 11 bases lying between them. In germline, CDR1 is SGHRS, CDR2 YFSETQ. The CDR3 extends over 16 amino acids. CDR3 nucleotide sequence: TGCGCCAGCAGCTTGGCCAGTCAAGGAGGGGCCAACGTCCTGACTTTC. This encodes CASSLASQGGANVLTF.

This clone appeared once. J is TRBJ2-1 and V is TRBV6-5; possibly TRBD2 for D (5 bases). The V gene lost 6 bases and the J gene lost 2 bases, with 8 bases spanning the gap. The CDR3 covers 13 residues. The germline V gene has CDR1 MNHEY and CDR2 SVGAGI. The CDR3 sequence is CASRKRTYNEQFF. The DNA of the CDR3 is TGTGCCAGCAGGAAGCGGACCTACAATGAGCAGTTCTTC.

V gene TRBV5-8 combines with J gene TRBJ2-7; a weak D match, TRBD2 (6 bases). V lost 4 bases to trimming and J lost 0 bases, with 11 bases between them. This CDR3 has 14 amino acids. Germline lookup yields CDR1 SGHTS and CDR2 YDEGEE. The CDR3 here is CASSQALASYEQYF. The CDR3 region has the DNA TGTGCCAGCAGCCAAGCACTAGCCTCCTACGAGCAGTACTTC.

The chain couples TRBV4-3 to TRBJ2-3; 9 bases fit TRBD2. This CDR3 is 16 amino acids long. CDR1 is LGHNA and CDR2 is YSLEER in the germline V gene. With 0 bases clipped from V and 4 bases from J, the junction kept 5 bases outside the gene matches. The CDR3 sequence: CASSQEIAGGADTQYF. The CDR3 bases are TGCGCCAGCAGCCAAGAGATCGCGGGAGGGGCAGATACGCAGTATTTT.